This passage covers 31 T cell receptor beta chains from one sample sequenced in a study of blood T cell repertoires in COVID-19. Sequenced by immunoSEQ multiplex PCR; TCRdb stores in-frame clones only, minus some. The sample contains about 50,000 clones, around four fifths of which appear only once. Sample: peripheral blood. These receptors originate from a woman aged 80 or older with acute or convalescent COVID-19.

The chain carries TRBV3-1 (or the pseudogene TRBV3-2) and TRBJ2-5; weak D call: TRBD1 (5 bases). V was trimmed by 4 bases and J by 5 bases, leaving 14 bases between them. The CDR3 loop spans 14 amino acids. In germline, CDR1 is LGHDT, CDR2 YNNKEL (reference sequence). The CDR3 sequence: CASSPQAAGETQYF. The CDR3, as DNA: TGTGCCAGCAGCCCACAGGCGGCAGGGGAGACCCAGTACTTC.

The chain is built from TRBV7-9 and TRBJ2-2, with a possible D match to TRBD1 (5 bases). Germline loops: CDR1 SEHNR, CDR2 FQNEAQ (reference sequence). V lost 3 bases to trimming and J lost 6 bases, with 11 bases between them. This CDR3 comprises 14 residues. This CDR3 reads CASSFLQGSGELFF. CDR3 DNA: TGTGCCAGCAGCTTCTTGCAGGGTTCCGGGGAGCTGTTTTTT.

V gene TRBV6-5 combines with J gene TRBJ1-2; weak D call: TRBD1 (5 bases). This CDR3 is 15 amino acids long. The germline CDR1 and CDR2 sequences are MNHEY and SVGAGI. V lost 4 bases, J lost 2 bases, and 14 bases lay in between. CDR3 sequence reads: CASSLQPDSNYGYTF. CDR3 sequence (DNA): TGTGCCAGCAGTTTACAGCCCGACAGCAACTATGGCTACACCTTC.

The rearrangement joins TRBV30 to TRBJ1-2; the match to TRBD1 covers 7 bases. The ends lost 3 bases at V and 1 base at J; junction bases unmatched: 11. There are 16 residues in the CDR3. The germline V gene has CDR1 GTSNPN and CDR2 SVGIG (reference sequence). CDR3 residues: CAWSETGSLFNYGYTF. The DNA for the CDR3 is TGTGCCTGGAGCGAGACAGGGAGTCTCTTTAACTATGGCTACACCTTC.

The genes are TRBV10-2 and TRBJ1-1; perhaps TRBD1 as D (6 bases). CDR1 and CDR2 (germline): WSHSY, SAAADI. The CDR3 contains 14 residues. The V end lost 6 bases, the J end lost 3 bases, and 14 bases lay between the germline ends. The CDR3: CASSQNREDTEAFF. CDR3 DNA sequence: TGCGCCAGCAGCCAGAACAGGGAAGACACTGAAGCTTTCTTT.

This clone has a single count. The chain couples TRBV5-1 to TRBJ2-7; TRBD2 matches at 11 bases. Germline values: CDR1 SGHRS, CDR2 YFSETQ. The CDR3 covers 18 residues. The V and J ends lost 0 bases and 2 bases, in that order; junction bases with no gene match: 10. The CDR3 DNA is TGCGCCAGCAGCTTGGTACCTGGTAGCGGGGGGGCCCCCTACGAGCAGTACTTC. It is translated as CASSLVPGSGGAPYEQYF.

The CDR3 DNA follows: TGTGCCAGCAGTGCCTGGACTAGCGGGAACACAGATACGCAGTATTTT. Translation gives CASSAWTSGNTDTQYF. The chain combines TRBV6-4 with TRBJ2-3, with 12 bases lining up with TRBD2. After removal of 4 bases from V and 2 bases from J, the junction contained 4 bases not matched to a gene. Germline lookup yields CDR1 MRHNA and CDR2 SNTAGT. The CDR3 consists of 16 residues.

This rearrangement joins TRBV11-2 to TRBJ1-1, with 8 bases matching TRBD1. The CDR3 loop spans 13 amino acids. Germline V gene sequence: CDR1 SGHAT, CDR2 FQNNGV. Trimming cost V 7 bases and J 3 bases; bases outside gene matches: 4. This chain's CDR3 is CASTLDRDTEAFF. CDR3 nucleotides: TGTGCCAGCACCTTGGACAGGGACACTGAAGCTTTCTTT.

V is TRBV5-1 and J is TRBJ2-7; 9 bases are shared with TRBD1. The CDR3 consists of 13 residues. Germline loops: CDR1 SGHRS, CDR2 YFSETQ. V was pared by 4 bases and J by 6 bases, with 5 bases of the junction left unmatched. Written as DNA, the CDR3 is TGCGCCAGCAGCGGGGGACAGGGTGGCGAGCAGTACTTC. It yields the protein CASSGGQGGEQYF.

The rearrangement joins TRBV6-5 to TRBJ2-5; 14 nucleotides line up with TRBD2. Germline V lookup: CDR1 MNHEY, CDR2 SVGAGI. The ends lost 6 bases at V and 5 bases at J; junction bases unmatched: 5. The CDR3 consists of 15 residues. This CDR3 reads CASSLGTSGGETQYF. For the CDR3, the DNA is TGTGCCAGCAGCCTCGGGACTAGCGGGGGTGAGACCCAGTACTTC.

The CDR3 DNA sequence: TGTGCCAGCACTGGACAGGGGGGTGGTCGGAATCAGCCCCAGCATTTT. Protein: CASTGQGGGRNQPQHF. V and J are TRBV2 and TRBJ1-5; 10 nucleotides agree with TRBD1. CDR3 length: 16 residues. V gave up 7 bases and J gave up 4 bases; unmatched junction bases: 10. Germline loops: CDR1 SNHLY, CDR2 FYNNEI.

The gene calls are TRBV4-2 and TRBJ2-5; the match to TRBD2 covers 9 bases. Per germline, CDR1 LGHNA and CDR2 YNFKEQ. Unmatched junction bases numbered 8, after V lost 1 base and J lost 5 bases. The CDR3 length is 16 residues. This CDR3 is CASSQGSSGGRETQYF. In DNA form, the CDR3 reads TGTGCCAGCAGCCAAGGTAGTAGCGGGGGTCGGGAGACCCAGTACTTC.

The rearrangement links TRBV10-3 to TRBJ1-1, with TRBD1 as a possible D gene (6 bases). V was shortened by 10 bases and J by 1 base, with 22 bases between the two germline ends. Germline values: CDR1 ENHRY, CDR2 SYGVKD. The CDR3 runs to 16 residues. In nucleotides, the CDR3 is TGTGCCACGGGAATTTTGACCGGGACAAAGAACACTGAAGCTTTCTTT. Its protein product is CATGILTGTKNTEAFF.

This sequence joins TRBV4-1 and TRBJ1-1; D unclear. CDR1 and CDR2 from the germline V gene are MGHRA and YSYEKL. CDR3 length: 15 residues. V was pared by 1 base and J by 2 bases, with 11 bases between. The chain's CDR3 is CASSQVRLSNTEAFF. CDR3 nucleotide sequence: TGCGCCAGCAGCCAAGTCCGGTTGAGTAACACTGAAGCTTTCTTT.

Relative to its sample, this clone is medium-sized. The chain combines TRBV7-9 with TRBJ2-7; 8 nucleotides agree with TRBD1. The V segment lost 1 base and the J segment 7 bases; nucleotides outside the gene matches: 9. The CDR3 contains 15 residues. The germline gives CDR1 SEHNR, CDR2 FQNEAQ (reference sequence). CDR3 loop: CASSLERRGLEEQYF. In DNA, the CDR3 is TGTGCCAGCAGCTTAGAGCGCAGGGGGCTAGAGGAGCAGTACTTC.

The chain recombines TRBV3-1 (or the pseudogene TRBV3-2) with TRBJ2-7, with 7 bases identical to TRBD1. CDR1 is LGHDT and CDR2 is YNNKEL in the germline V gene (reference sequence). J gave up 7 bases and V 4 bases, and 13 bases lay outside the gene matches. The CDR3 has 15 residues. The CDR3 nucleotides are TGTGCCAGCAGCCCTGGGACAGACCTACGTAGAGAGCAGTACTTC. Protein product: CASSPGTDLRREQYF.

This chain joins TRBV6-2 or TRBV6-3 and TRBJ1-1, with D possibly matching TRBD1 (5 bases). The CDR3 is 13 residues long. Germline assignment: CDR1 MNHEY and CDR2 SVGEGT. Trimming stripped 3 bases from V and 10 bases from J, with 15 bases between. CDR3 region: CASSYDGARVAFF. The CDR3, as DNA: TGTGCCAGCAGTTATGATGGGGCTCGGGTAGCTTTCTTT.

The CDR3 sequence is CASTRDSSFQPQHF. The CDR3 DNA sequence: TGTGCCAGCACCCGGGACAGTTCCTTTCAGCCCCAGCATTTT. The J gene is TRBJ1-5, the V gene TRBV28, with 7 bases that match TRBD1. Germline-derived CDR1 and CDR2 are MDHEN and SYDVKM. J gave up 6 bases and V 7 bases, and 9 bases lay outside the gene matches. This CDR3 has 14 residues.

V gene TRBV11-2 combines with J gene TRBJ2-7; the match to TRBD1 covers 7 bases. CDR1 is SGHAT, CDR2 FQNNGV, per germline. The CDR3 consists of 13 residues. J gave up 12 bases and V 5 bases, and 13 bases lay outside the gene matches. The DNA of the CDR3 is TGTGCCAGCAGCCCGCCAGGGACGACAGGGCGGTACTTC. Protein: CASSPPGTTGRYF.

V and J are TRBV2 and TRBJ2-1; 12 nucleotides align to TRBD2. Trimming cost V 4 bases and J 10 bases; bases outside gene matches: 8. The length of the CDR3 is 15 residues. Germline CDR1 SNHLY, CDR2 FYNNEI. CDR3 protein: CASSVSSGGAGEQFF. In nucleotides, the CDR3 is TGTGCCAGCAGTGTTTCTAGCGGGGGGGCTGGAGAGCAGTTCTTC.

The rearrangement joins TRBV29-1 to TRBJ2-5; the D gene is possibly TRBD2 (6 bases). The CDR3 spans 13 residues. The V and J ends lost 1 base and 5 bases respectively, with 11 bases between them. Germline-derived CDR1 and CDR2 are SQVTM and ANQGSEA. Written as DNA, the CDR3 is TGCAGCGTTGAAGTCGGGGGTAAGGAGACCCAGTACTTC. Protein product: CSVEVGGKETQYF. The whole variable domain, filled in from reference TRBV29-1 and TRBJ2-5, reads SAVISQKPSRDICQRGTSLTIQCQVDSQVTMMFWYRQQPGQSLTLIATANQGSEATYESGFVIDKFPISRPNLTFSTLTVSNMSPEDSSIYLCSVEVGGKETQYFGPGTRLLVL.

J is TRBJ1-2 and V is TRBV5-1, with 8 bases identical to TRBD1. Germline trimming cut 4 bases from V and 2 bases from J; bases unmatched to any gene: 4. Germline lookup yields CDR1 SGHRS and CDR2 YFSETQ. This CDR3 spans 14 amino acids. CDR3 loop: CASSPRDRNYGYTF. DNA of the CDR3: TGCGCCAGCAGCCCTCGGGACAGGAACTATGGCTACACCTTC.

The chain has TRBV19 and TRBJ1-6, with 7 bases aligning to TRBD1. Germline V CDR1 and CDR2: LNHDA, SQIVND (reference sequence). There are 16 residues in the CDR3. J was trimmed by 10 bases and V by 5 bases; bases with no gene match: 14. The CDR3 DNA reads TGTGCCAGTAGTGACACTCGGACAGGAATTTTCTCACCCCTCCACTTT. This translates into CASSDTRTGIFSPLHF.

The chain joins TRBV15 to TRBJ1-5; a weak D match, TRBD1 (5 bases). CDR3 length equals 16 residues. Per the germline V gene, CDR1 is LNHNV and CDR2 is YYDKDF (reference sequence). V was shortened by 0 bases and J by 5 bases, with 14 bases between the two germline ends. The CDR3 nucleotides are TGTGCCACCAGCAGAGATAGCCCGGACACAGATCAGCCCCAGCATTTT. Encoded protein: CATSRDSPDTDQPQHF.

The V call is TRBV30, the J call TRBJ1-2; 7 bases are shared with TRBD1. Germline V gives CDR1 GTSNPN, CDR2 SVGIG (reference sequence). The CDR3 runs 15 residues. Trimming at V came to 1 base and at J to 2 bases, leaving 7 bases not matched to a gene. The CDR3 DNA reads as TGTGCCTGGAGTGACCCTCGGGGACAGAACTATGGCTACACCTTC. Protein: CAWSDPRGQNYGYTF.

This chain links TRBV12-5 with TRBJ1-4, with TRBD1 identical over 11 bases. This CDR3 region has 14 residues. With V trimmed by 6 bases and J by 6 bases, 3 bases remained unmatched. CDR1 and CDR2 (germline): LGHNT, FRNRAP. The CDR3 here is CASGSGQGDEKLFF. CDR3 DNA: TGTGCTAGTGGCTCGGGACAGGGGGATGAAAAACTGTTTTTT.

The gene calls are TRBV7-9 and TRBJ1-2; D is unresolved. Germline loops: CDR1 SEHNR, CDR2 FQNEAQ (reference sequence). Trimming removed 5 bases from V and 8 bases from J, with 15 bases in between. The CDR3 is made up of 13 amino acids. The CDR3 DNA follows: TGTGCCAGCAGCCCCTCAGTGTTAACGGGCTACACCTTC. It specifies CASSPSVLTGYTF.

This chain's CDR3 is CASSLAGGKSTETQYF. The CDR3 DNA reads TGTGCCAGCAGCTTAGCGGGGGGGAAGTCTACAGAGACCCAGTACTTC. This chain joins TRBV7-6 and TRBJ2-5, with TRBD2 identical over 7 bases. Germline V lookup: CDR1 SGHVS, CDR2 FNYEAQ. The CDR3 totals 16 residues. Unmatched junction bases numbered 8, after V lost 0 bases and J lost 4 bases.

This chain uses TRBV2 with TRBJ1-3; tentatively, D is TRBD1 (6 bases). V lost 5 bases and J 0 bases, leaving 11 bases between the germline ends. The length of the CDR3 is 15 residues. CDR1 and CDR2 from the germline V gene are SNHLY and FYNNEI. The DNA for the CDR3 is TGTGCCAGCAGTCTGACAGGAAACTCTGGAAACACCATATATTTT. It translates to CASSLTGNSGNTIYF.

J is TRBJ2-3 and V is TRBV7-2, with D hard to call. The CDR3 is made up of 13 amino acids. Looked up from germline, CDR1 is SGHTA and CDR2 is FQGNSA. Trimming cost V 2 bases and J 1 base, with 4 bases left between them. This CDR3 reads CASSLPGTDTQYF. DNA of the CDR3: TGTGCCAGCAGCTTACCTGGCACAGATACGCAGTATTTT. Full variable domain (outside the CDR3, taken from reference TRBV7-2 and TRBJ2-3): GAGVSQSPSNKVTEKGKDVELRCDPISGHTALYWYRQSLGQGLEFLIYFQGNSAPDKSGLPSDRFSAERTGGSVSTLTIQRTQQEDSAVYLCASSLPGTDTQYFGPGTRLTVL.

V usage is TRBV24-1 and J usage is TRBJ2-1, with 9 bases fitting TRBD1. This CDR3 contains 16 residues. V trimming: 1 base; J trimming: 7 bases; junction bases outside the gene matches: 7. Germline V CDR1 and CDR2: KGHDR, SFDVKD. CDR3 amino acids: CATSDLWDREMNEQFF. DNA of the CDR3: TGTGCCACCAGTGATTTATGGGACAGGGAGATGAATGAGCAGTTCTTC.